These T cell receptor beta chains were read from a single sample in a study of cytomegalovirus exposure and HLA in healthy donors. Produced via immunoSEQ multiplex PCR; TCRdb's table is partial and in-frame only. Of about 280,000 clones listed, over 75% were seen once; the top ten hold around 0.92%. Sequencing was performed on PBMCs. The receptors derive from a woman younger than 30 in good health and CMV-seronegative. CDR3s include the opening cysteine and the closing phenylalanine or tryptophan. The order of the fields is J gene, D gene, V gene, clone size, CDR3 protein, CDR3 DNA. A D gene is named only where the DNA matches it firmly. The size of a clone is reported for some rows only, either as once, few or many, or as a class for expanded clones.

>TRBJ1-5|TRBD1|TRBV6-5|-
CASSPRTGGNQPQHF
TGTGCCAGCAGTCCTCGAACAGGGGGCAATCAGCCCCAGCATTTT
>TRBJ2-1|-|TRBV2|-
CASQWRAKDEQFF
TGTGCCAGTCAATGGAGGGCAAAAGATGAGCAGTTCTTC
>TRBJ2-7|TRBD1|TRBV28|-
CASSSAQGGAYEQYF
TGTGCCAGCAGTTCCGCACAGGGGGGAGCCTACGAGCAGTACTTC
>TRBJ2-3|TRBD2|TRBV2|-
CASSPGLAPSTDTQYF
TGTGCCAGCAGCCCAGGACTAGCCCCGAGCACAGATACGCAGTATTTT
>TRBJ2-2|-|TRBV28|-
CASNLGGVETSTGELFF
TGTGCCAGCAACCTAGGGGGGGTGGAGACCAGCACCGGGGAGCTGTTTTTT
>TRBJ1-5|-|TRBV7-8|-
CASSLSMDSRQPQHF
TGTGCCAGCAGCTTGAGTATGGACAGCCGACAGCCCCAGCATTTT
>TRBJ2-7|-|TRBV7-2|-
CASSFGLGVYEQYF
TGTGCCAGCAGCTTTGGCCTCGGGGTCTACGAGCAGTACTTC
>TRBJ2-7|-|TRBV10-3|-
CAIRREQSEQYF
TGTGCCATCAGACGGGAGCAGAGCGAGCAGTACTTC
>TRBJ2-1|TRBD2|TRBV9|-
CASSVWLAGGSEQFF
TGTGCCAGCAGCGTATGGCTAGCGGGAGGCAGTGAGCAGTTCTTC
>TRBJ1-1|-|TRBV19|-
CASKNTEAFF
TGTGCCAGCAAGAACACTGAAGCTTTCTTT
>TRBJ2-5|-|TRBV7-2|-
CASSNRHRVPGETQYF
TGTGCCAGCAGCAACAGGCATCGGGTCCCGGGAGAGACCCAGTACTTC
>TRBJ2-1|TRBD1|TRBV27|-
CASSRRGRDEQFF
TGTGCCAGCAGTCGCAGGGGGCGCGATGAGCAGTTCTTC
>TRBJ2-7|-|TRBV28|-
CASRTSTILNEQYF
TGTGCCAGCAGAACGAGTACGATCCTCAACGAGCAGTACTTC
>TRBJ1-4|-|TRBV27|-
CASSRGGANEKLFF
TGTGCCAGCAGTAGAGGGGGGGCAAACGAAAAACTGTTTTTT
>TRBJ1-1|TRBD1|TRBV6-5|-
CASTGQGIMNTEAFF
TGTGCCAGCACCGGACAGGGTATAATGAACACTGAAGCTTTCTTT
>TRBJ2-3|TRBD2|TRBV25-1|-
CASSPGLAGLDTQYF
TGTGCCAGCAGTCCGGGACTAGCGGGACTTGATACGCAGTATTTT
>TRBJ2-5|TRBD2|TRBV6-1|-
CASSPGGRETQYF
TGTGCCAGCAGCCCGGGGGGTAGGGAGACCCAGTACTTC
>TRBJ1-1|-|TRBV28|once
CASSSTVRDEAFF
TGTGCCAGCAGTTCCACTGTACGGGATGAAGCTTTCTTT
>TRBJ2-1|-|TRBV14|-
CASSPLAHYHEQFF
TGTGCCAGCAGCCCGCTAGCGCACTACCATGAGCAGTTCTTC
>TRBJ2-7|-|TRBV27|once
CASSLKGTSSYEQYF
TGTGCCAGCAGTTTAAAAGGGACATCCTCCTACGAGCAGTACTTC
>TRBJ2-7|TRBD1|TRBV13|-
CASSSAGTGTYEQYF
TGTGCCAGCAGCTCAGCCGGGACAGGAACCTACGAGCAGTACTTC
>TRBJ2-3|TRBD1|TRBV4-3|-
CASSPGQGSPDTQYF
TGCGCCAGCAGTCCTGGACAGGGGAGCCCAGATACGCAGTATTTT
>TRBJ1-1|-|TRBV10-3|-
CAISSGSMNTEAFF
TGTGCCATCAGCTCAGGATCCATGAACACTGAAGCTTTCTTT
>TRBJ1-4|-|TRBV6-1|-
CASTREEGGGEKLFF
TGTGCCAGCACCCGGGAGGAGGGAGGGGGGGAAAAACTGTTTTTT
>TRBJ2-2|TRBD2|TRBV5-4|once
CAGRSGTRTEGGELFF
TGTGCGGGGAGGAGCGGGACTAGGACTGAGGGCGGGGAGCTGTTTTTT
>TRBJ2-5|-|TRBV2|-
CASIRDQETQYF
TGTGCCAGCATCAGGGATCAAGAGACCCAGTACTTC
>TRBJ1-6|-|TRBV7-3|-
CASSYLQGSPLHF
TGTGCCAGCAGCTACCTACAGGGTTCACCCCTCCACTTT
>TRBJ1-5|TRBD1|TRBV27|-
CASMIAGTGFNQPQHF
TGTGCCAGCATGATTGCTGGGACAGGGTTTAATCAGCCCCAGCATTTT